Listed below are T cell receptor beta chains from one sample, sequenced in a study of T cell responses to AZD1222 COVID-19 vaccine. Produced via immunoSEQ multiplex PCR; TCRdb's table is partial and in-frame only. Found here are some 130,000 clones, approximately 90% of them singletons; the top ten hold roughly 1.5%. The sequencing used peripheral blood, collected on day 0 of AZD1222 vaccination. These receptors all come from an adult in good health. The CDR3 runs from the conserved cysteine through the conserved F or W. D genes are given only for firm matches. Clone size is not always given. Where it is, it says once, few, many or a class for expanded clones.

d_call: -; v_call: TRBV28; clone_size: -; j_call: TRBJ2-5; cdr3_nt: TGTGCCAGCGCGCTCAAAAGGACAAGGGGGATCCAAGAGACCCAGTACTTC; cdr3_aa: CASALKRTRGIQETQYF
d_call: TRBD1; v_call: TRBV2; clone_size: -; j_call: TRBJ1-5; cdr3_nt: TGTGCCAGCAGTCGGGACAGGGGGGAATATAGCAATCAGCCCCAGCATTTT; cdr3_aa: CASSRDRGEYSNQPQHF
d_call: -; v_call: TRBV7-2; clone_size: -; j_call: TRBJ2-4; cdr3_nt: TGTGCCAGCAGCTTAGCGGGGGGTCAAAACATTCAGTACTTC; cdr3_aa: CASSLAGGQNIQYF
d_call: TRBD1; v_call: TRBV24-1; clone_size: -; j_call: TRBJ1-1; cdr3_nt: TGTGCCACCAGAGACAGGGGAATGAACACTGAAGCTTTCTTT; cdr3_aa: CATRDRGMNTEAFF
d_call: -; v_call: TRBV19; clone_size: -; j_call: TRBJ1-1; cdr3_nt: TGTGCCAGCCACGCCGGGACACAAAACACTGAAGCTTTCTTT; cdr3_aa: CASHAGTQNTEAFF
d_call: -; v_call: TRBV19; clone_size: -; j_call: TRBJ1-3; cdr3_nt: TGTGCCAGTAGTATTTTGGGGGCAGGAGGATACCAGTCCTTTGGAAACACCATATATTTT; cdr3_aa: CASSILGAGGYQSFGNTIYF
d_call: -; v_call: TRBV27; clone_size: -; j_call: TRBJ2-2; cdr3_nt: TGTGCCAGCATCTCAGCAGATCGAGCCGGGGAGCTGTTTTTT; cdr3_aa: CASISADRAGELFF
d_call: -; v_call: TRBV9; clone_size: -; j_call: TRBJ2-2; cdr3_nt: TGTGCCAGCAGCGTTTTTCAGGGAAGCACCGGGGAGCTGTTTTTT; cdr3_aa: CASSVFQGSTGELFF
d_call: -; v_call: TRBV5-1; clone_size: -; j_call: TRBJ1-1; cdr3_nt: TGCGCCAGCAGGCCCGGGGACAACACTGAAGCTTTCTTT; cdr3_aa: CASRPGDNTEAFF
d_call: -; v_call: TRBV10-1; clone_size: -; j_call: TRBJ1-2; cdr3_nt: TGCGCCAGCAGTGAGTCCGACAGGAGTAACTATGGCTACACCTTC; cdr3_aa: CASSESDRSNYGYTF
d_call: TRBD1; v_call: TRBV19; clone_size: -; j_call: TRBJ1-6; cdr3_nt: TGTGCCAGTACCTCCGGGCAGGGGGGCAATTCACCCCTCCACTTT; cdr3_aa: CASTSGQGGNSPLHF
d_call: -; v_call: TRBV7-3; clone_size: -; j_call: TRBJ2-6; cdr3_nt: TGTGCCAGCAGTCCTGGGGGCGCTGGGGCCAACGTCCTGACTTTC; cdr3_aa: CASSPGGAGANVLTF
d_call: -; v_call: TRBV7-2; clone_size: -; j_call: TRBJ2-2; cdr3_nt: TGTGCCAGCAGCTTATGGGGACAGAACACCGGGGAGCTGTTTTTT; cdr3_aa: CASSLWGQNTGELFF
d_call: -; v_call: TRBV7-2; clone_size: -; j_call: TRBJ1-2; cdr3_nt: TGTGCCAGCAGCGCCGGGACCTATGGCTACACCTTC; cdr3_aa: CASSAGTYGYTF
d_call: TRBD2; v_call: TRBV5-5; clone_size: -; j_call: TRBJ2-3; cdr3_nt: TGTGCCAGCTCTCCGGGACTAGCGTCCACAACCACAAGCACAGATACGCAGTATTTT; cdr3_aa: CASSPGLASTTTSTDTQYF
d_call: TRBD1; v_call: TRBV4-1; clone_size: few; j_call: TRBJ1-2; cdr3_nt: TGCGCCAGCAGCCCGACAGGGAAGGCCTATGGCTACACCTTC; cdr3_aa: CASSPTGKAYGYTF
d_call: -; v_call: TRBV29-1; clone_size: -; j_call: TRBJ2-2; cdr3_nt: TGCAGCGTCGGGGAGCCCGACGCCGGGGAGCTGTTTTTT; cdr3_aa: CSVGEPDAGELFF
d_call: -; v_call: TRBV6-1; clone_size: -; j_call: TRBJ2-7; cdr3_nt: TGTGCCAGCTCCCGGGACTCCAACTCCTACGAGCAGTACTTC; cdr3_aa: CASSRDSNSYEQYF
d_call: -; v_call: TRBV14; clone_size: -; j_call: TRBJ1-2; cdr3_nt: TGTGCCAGCAGCCAACAGAGGGGCCGTGGCTACACCTTC; cdr3_aa: CASSQQRGRGYTF
d_call: -; v_call: TRBV7-9; clone_size: -; j_call: TRBJ2-7; cdr3_nt: TGTGCCAGCAGCCTGCAAGGCGAGCAGTACTTC; cdr3_aa: CASSLQGEQYF
d_call: TRBD1; v_call: TRBV5-5; clone_size: -; j_call: TRBJ1-6; cdr3_nt: TGTGCCAGCGGCTGGGACAGGGGAAATTCACCCCTCCACTTT; cdr3_aa: CASGWDRGNSPLHF
d_call: TRBD2; v_call: TRBV5-6; clone_size: -; j_call: TRBJ2-3; cdr3_nt: TGTGCCAGCAGCTTGAGAGGCATCGGGGGGGCGAGAGATACGCAGTATTTT; cdr3_aa: CASSLRGIGGARDTQYF
d_call: -; v_call: TRBV5-6; clone_size: -; j_call: TRBJ2-2; cdr3_nt: TGTGCCAGCAGCCAATTGGTCGTGGCGGGCGGGGAGCTGTTTTTT; cdr3_aa: CASSQLVVAGGELFF
d_call: -; v_call: TRBV10-3; clone_size: -; j_call: TRBJ1-5; cdr3_nt: TGTGCCATCAGTGAGGGGGAACACCCCAATCAGCCCCAGCATTTT; cdr3_aa: CAISEGEHPNQPQHF
d_call: -; v_call: TRBV2; clone_size: few; j_call: TRBJ1-5; cdr3_nt: TGTGCCAGCAGGACTAGGGGGTTCAATCAGCCCCAGCATTTT; cdr3_aa: CASRTRGFNQPQHF
d_call: -; v_call: TRBV2; clone_size: -; j_call: TRBJ2-7; cdr3_nt: TGTGCCAGCAGCTCTTACGAGCAGTACTTC; cdr3_aa: CASSSYEQYF
d_call: TRBD1; v_call: TRBV5-8; clone_size: -; j_call: TRBJ2-7; cdr3_nt: TGTGCCAGCAGCTATCGTCTAGGACAGGGGACCTACGAGCAGTACTTC; cdr3_aa: CASSYRLGQGTYEQYF
d_call: -; v_call: TRBV27; clone_size: -; j_call: TRBJ2-1; cdr3_nt: TGTGCCAGCAGCCGCCCATCGTACAATGAGCAGTTCTTC; cdr3_aa: CASSRPSYNEQFF
d_call: TRBD1; v_call: TRBV6-4; clone_size: -; j_call: TRBJ1-2; cdr3_nt: TGTGCCAGCAGGCCAACACAGGGGACCTATGGCTACACCTTC; cdr3_aa: CASRPTQGTYGYTF
d_call: -; v_call: TRBV5-4; clone_size: -; j_call: TRBJ2-5; cdr3_nt: TGTGCCAGCAGCGCCATTTCGGGGGGCGAAGAGACCCAGTACTTC; cdr3_aa: CASSAISGGEETQYF
d_call: -; v_call: TRBV6-5; clone_size: -; j_call: TRBJ1-3; cdr3_nt: TGTGCCAGCACCACGGCGGTGGGAACTGGAAACACCATATATTTT; cdr3_aa: CASTTAVGTGNTIYF
d_call: -; v_call: TRBV5-1; clone_size: -; j_call: TRBJ2-7; cdr3_nt: TGCGCCAGCAGCTTTAACTCGGGTGGATCCTACGAGCAGTACTTC; cdr3_aa: CASSFNSGGSYEQYF